The 20 T cell receptor beta chains below all came from one sample that was sequenced in a study of T cell responses to AZD1222 COVID-19 vaccine. TCRdb's table, derived via immunoSEQ multiplex PCR, lists solely in-frame clones and lacks some. The profile shows 130,000 or so clones, around nine tenths of them singletons. Sequencing was performed on peripheral blood, taken 28 days after the second dose of the MenACWY control vaccine. These receptors were taken from an adult who received the MenACWY meningococcal vaccine as a control.

This clone showed up just once. V usage is TRBV7-2 and J usage is TRBJ2-5; 7 bases agree with TRBD2. There are 16 residues in the CDR3. The junction had 11 bases not matched to a gene; V was cut back by 4 bases and J by 3 bases. Germline V gene lookup returns CDR1 SGHTA and CDR2 FQGNSA. In DNA, the CDR3 is TGTGCCAGCAGCTCGAGATGGGAGCGGGGCAAAGAGACCCAGTACTTC. It translates to CASSSRWERGKETQYF.

The rearrangement links TRBV30 to TRBJ2-6, with unresolved D. The CDR3 covers 14 residues. V shed 5 bases and J shed 4 bases, with 12 bases lying between them. CDR1 and CDR2 from the germline V gene are GTSNPN and SVGIG (reference sequence). CDR3 nucleotide sequence: TGTGCCTGGGCTCGGCAGGTAGGGGCCAACGTCCTGACTTTC. This translates into CAWARQVGANVLTF.

In this sample, this clone turned up once. The CDR3 DNA follows: TGCGCCAGCAGCCAATTCCCGGGGAACACTGAAGCTTTCTTT. Translating gives CASSQFPGNTEAFF. The genes are TRBV4-1 and TRBJ1-1; D is unclear. With 2 bases removed from V and 1 base from J, the gap between germline ends came to 8 bases. CDR3 length: 14 residues. Germline CDR1 is MGHRA and CDR2 is YSYEKL.

The V and J genes are TRBV6-5 and TRBJ2-7; 7 positions match TRBD1. Germline V gives CDR1 MNHEY, CDR2 SVGAGI. The CDR3 contains 14 residues. The junction had 4 bases not matched to a gene; V was cut back by 2 bases and J by 3 bases. The CDR3 reads CASSYGAGGYEQYV. As DNA, the CDR3 is TGTGCCAGCAGTTACGGGGCAGGGGGCTACGAGCAGTACGTC.

The chain uses TRBV27 and TRBJ2-4, with D maybe TRBD2 (6 bases). The CDR3 loop spans 18 amino acids. Germline assignment: CDR1 MNHEY and CDR2 SMNVEV (reference sequence). V shed 2 bases and J shed 0 bases, with 17 bases lying between them. CDR3 loop: CASSLSPSRGIAKNIQYF. The CDR3 DNA reads TGTGCCAGCAGTTTAAGTCCGTCCCGGGGGATAGCCAAAAACATTCAGTACTTC.

The rearrangement uses TRBV6-6 and TRBJ1-5; D call uncertain. Germline V CDR1 and CDR2: MNHNY, SVGAGI (reference sequence). The CDR3 spans 16 residues. The V end was cut by 3 bases, the J end by 2 bases, with 14 bases between. CDR3 sequence: CASSYSDPSGNQPQHF. CDR3 bases: TGTGCCAGCAGTTATTCGGACCCCTCTGGCAATCAGCCCCAGCATTTT.

The chain recombines TRBV6-6 with TRBJ2-3; D not certain. This CDR3 region has 14 residues. Trimming cost V 2 bases and J 0 bases, with 6 bases left between them. CDR1 is MNHNY, CDR2 SVGAGI, per germline (reference sequence). The CDR3 DNA follows: TGTGCCAGCAGTTACAAGACTAGCACAGATACGCAGTATTTT. Protein product: CASSYKTSTDTQYF.

The chain links TRBV11-1 to TRBJ2-4; 9 bases map to TRBD1. The CDR3 loop spans 15 amino acids. V lost 5 bases, J lost 1 base, and 3 bases stayed unmatched. Germline CDR1 is SGHAT and CDR2 is FQDESV (reference sequence). CDR3 DNA: TGTGCCAGCAGCATACAGGGGGCGGCCAAAAACATTCAGTACTTC. It specifies CASSIQGAAKNIQYF.

J is TRBJ2-3 and V is TRBV27, with 12 nucleotides matching TRBD2. This CDR3 comprises 15 residues. With 5 bases clipped from V and 5 bases from J, the junction kept 5 bases outside the gene matches. Per the germline V gene, CDR1 is MNHEY and CDR2 is SMNVEV (reference sequence). The CDR3, as DNA: TGTGCCAGCAGTATAAGACTAGCGGGAGAAGATACGCAGTATTTT. Amino acids: CASSIRLAGEDTQYF.

A single count supports this clone. The V gene is TRBV24-1, the J gene TRBJ1-5; 9 nucleotides agree with TRBD1. The CDR3 sequence is 15 residues long. The germline gives CDR1 KGHDR, CDR2 SFDVKD. Trimming at V came to 3 bases and at J to 7 bases, leaving 6 bases not matched to a gene. CDR3 nucleotides: TGTGCCACCAGTGATACACAGGGGGCGGCCCAGCCCCAGCATTTT. Its translation: CATSDTQGAAQPQHF.

The chain couples TRBV21-1 to TRBJ2-5; the D call in the table, TRBD1, was not verified against the DNA. TRBV21-1 is assigned pseudogene status. This CDR3 is 18 amino acids long. CDR3 sequence reads: CASSTNNGARDSQETQYF. The CDR3 bases are TGTGCCAGCAGCACAAATAACGGAGCCCGGGACAGCCAAGAGACCCAGTACTTC.

The chain uses TRBV28 and TRBJ2-7; tentative D call: TRBD2 (6 bases). Trimming shortened V by 3 bases and J by 4 bases, and 25 bases separated the two germline ends. This CDR3 spans 18 amino acids. Germline CDR1 MDHEN, CDR2 SYDVKM. The CDR3: CASSLEGPSAAIQYEQYV. The CDR3, as DNA: TGTGCCAGCAGTTTGGAGGGACCGAGCGCCGCTATACAGTACGAGCAGTACGTC.

V usage is TRBV29-1 and J usage is TRBJ1-1; a possible D gene is TRBD1 (6 bases). Trimming took 5 bases from V and 5 from J, leaving 12 bases between them. CDR1 and CDR2 from the germline V gene are SQVTM and ANQGSEA. CDR3 size: 12 residues. In DNA, the CDR3 is TGCAGCGTTACAACAGGGAAGACTGAAGCTTTCTTT. This encodes CSVTTGKTEAFF.

V gene TRBV6-2 or TRBV6-3 combines with J gene TRBJ2-3; D gene unclear. Trimming cost V 5 bases and J 10 bases, with 16 bases left between them. Germline assignment: CDR1 MNHEY and CDR2 SVGEGT. The CDR3 is 13 residues long. CDR3 residues: CASSPQRNGAQYF. In nucleotides, the CDR3 is TGTGCCAGCAGTCCCCAGAGGAACGGTGCGCAGTATTTT.

J is TRBJ2-1 and V is TRBV27; a possible D gene is TRBD1 (6 bases). Trimming took off 6 bases at V and 10 bases at J, with 16 bases between the two ends. The CDR3 loop spans 13 amino acids. From germline, CDR1 is MNHEY and CDR2 SMNVEV (reference sequence). This chain's CDR3 is CASRNTGLREQFF. CDR3 bases: TGTGCCAGCAGGAATACAGGGCTTAGGGAGCAGTTCTTC.

The gene calls are TRBV7-8 and TRBJ2-3; TRBD1 matches 10 bases. With V trimmed by 5 bases and J by 4 bases, 6 bases remained unmatched. This CDR3 comprises 15 residues. Germline V gives CDR1 SGHVS, CDR2 FQNEAQ. The CDR3 DNA is TGTGCCAGCAGCAATGACAGGGGGCCAGCAGATACGCAGTATTTT. Translated: CASSNDRGPADTQYF.

The chain has TRBV4-1 and TRBJ2-3; 8 bases align to TRBD2. This CDR3 spans 18 amino acids. V was pared by 4 bases and J by 3 bases, with 15 bases of the junction left unmatched. The germline gives CDR1 MGHRA, CDR2 YSYEKL. This CDR3 reads CASSLPPAGGARTDTQYF. The CDR3 DNA reads as TGCGCCAGCAGCCTTCCCCCTGCCGGGGGGGCGAGGACAGATACGCAGTATTTT.

This CDR3 reads CASSFRTGRGYTF. The CDR3 DNA reads TGTGCCAGCAGTTTCCGAACAGGCCGGGGCTACACCTTC. J is TRBJ1-2 and V is TRBV12-3 or TRBV12-4; maybe TRBD1 (5 bases). Trimming took off 3 bases at V and 8 bases at J, with 13 bases between the two ends. The CDR3 has 13 residues.

V usage is TRBV11-2 and J usage is TRBJ2-3; 7 nucleotides match TRBD1. From germline, CDR1 is SGHAT and CDR2 FQNNGV. The CDR3 is made up of 13 amino acids. Trimming at V came to 5 bases and at J to 4 bases, leaving 3 bases not matched to a gene. This CDR3 reads CASSDRAADTQYF. The CDR3 DNA follows: TGTGCCAGCAGCGACAGGGCCGCAGATACGCAGTATTTT.

V and J are TRBV6-2 or TRBV6-3 and TRBJ2-2, with 7 bases that match TRBD1. CDR3 length equals 15 residues. CDR1 MNHEY and CDR2 SVGEGT come from the germline V gene. V gave up 2 bases and J gave up 5 bases; unmatched junction bases: 5. The CDR3 loop is CASSYEGAITGELFF. The CDR3 DNA reads as TGTGCCAGCAGTTACGAGGGGGCGATAACCGGGGAGCTGTTTTTT.